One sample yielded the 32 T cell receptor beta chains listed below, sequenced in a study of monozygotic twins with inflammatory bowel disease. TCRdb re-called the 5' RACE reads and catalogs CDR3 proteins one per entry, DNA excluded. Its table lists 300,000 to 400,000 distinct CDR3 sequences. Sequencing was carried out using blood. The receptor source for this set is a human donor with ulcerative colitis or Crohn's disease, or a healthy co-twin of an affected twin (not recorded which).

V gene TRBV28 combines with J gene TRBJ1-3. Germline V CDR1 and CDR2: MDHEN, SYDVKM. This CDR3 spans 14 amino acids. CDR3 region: CASSLGPAGNTIYF.

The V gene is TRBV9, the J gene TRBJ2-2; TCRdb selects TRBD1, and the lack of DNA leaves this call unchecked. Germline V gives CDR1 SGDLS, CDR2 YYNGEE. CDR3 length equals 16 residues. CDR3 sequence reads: CASSVMDRGNTGELFF.

The CDR3 spells CASSQVGFGDTQYF. V and J are TRBV3-1 and TRBJ2-3. The CDR3 extends over 14 amino acids. Germline lookup yields CDR1 LGHDT and CDR2 YNNKEL (reference sequence).

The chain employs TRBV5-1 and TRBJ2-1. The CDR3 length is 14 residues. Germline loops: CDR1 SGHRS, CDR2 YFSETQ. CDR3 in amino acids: CASSLALNYNEQFF.

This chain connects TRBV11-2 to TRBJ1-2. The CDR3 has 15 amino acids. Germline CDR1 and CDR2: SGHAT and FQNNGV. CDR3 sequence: CASSLVSGLGYGYTF.

The CDR3 spells CASSQRGKGQGSDTQYF. V is TRBV4-3 and J is TRBJ2-3; checking the TCRdb D call of TRBD1 is not possible without DNA. CDR1 and CDR2 from the germline V gene are LGHNA and YSLEER. CDR3 length: 17 amino acids.

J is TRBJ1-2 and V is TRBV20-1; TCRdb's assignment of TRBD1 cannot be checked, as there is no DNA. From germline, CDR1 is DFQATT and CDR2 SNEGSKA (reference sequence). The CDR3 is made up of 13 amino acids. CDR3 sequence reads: CSARQGIYYGYTF.

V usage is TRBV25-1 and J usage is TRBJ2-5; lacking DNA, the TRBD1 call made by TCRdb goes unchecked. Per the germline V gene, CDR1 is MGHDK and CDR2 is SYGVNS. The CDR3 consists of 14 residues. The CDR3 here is CASSDPGGEETQYF.

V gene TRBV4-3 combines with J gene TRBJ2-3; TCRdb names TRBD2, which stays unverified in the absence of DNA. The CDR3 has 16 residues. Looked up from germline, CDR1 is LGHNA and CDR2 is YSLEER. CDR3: CASSPRERGGPDTQYF.

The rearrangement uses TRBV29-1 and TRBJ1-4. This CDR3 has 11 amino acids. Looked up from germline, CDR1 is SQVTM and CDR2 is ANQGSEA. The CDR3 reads CSVPEGEKLFF.

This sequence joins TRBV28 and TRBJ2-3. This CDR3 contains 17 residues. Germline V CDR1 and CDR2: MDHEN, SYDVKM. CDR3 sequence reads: CASSPYASGVSTDTQYF.

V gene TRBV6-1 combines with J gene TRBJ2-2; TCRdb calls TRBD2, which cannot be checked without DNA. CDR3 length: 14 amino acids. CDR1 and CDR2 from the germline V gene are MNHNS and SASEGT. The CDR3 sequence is CASSPSGGTGELFF.

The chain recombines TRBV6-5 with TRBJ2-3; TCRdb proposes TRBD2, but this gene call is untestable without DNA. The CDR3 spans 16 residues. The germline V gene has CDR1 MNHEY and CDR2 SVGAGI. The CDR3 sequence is CASSYRIAGGADTQYF.

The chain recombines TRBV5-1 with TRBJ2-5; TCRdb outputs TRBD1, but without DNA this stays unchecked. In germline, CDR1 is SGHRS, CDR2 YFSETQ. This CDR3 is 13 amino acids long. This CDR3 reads CASSSRTEETQYF. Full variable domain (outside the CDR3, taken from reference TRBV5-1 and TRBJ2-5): KAGVTQTPRYLIKTRGQQVTLSCSPISGHRSVSWYQQTPGQGLQFLFEYFSETQRNKGNFPGRFSGRQFSNSRSEMNVSTLELGDSALYLCASSSRTEETQYFGPGTRLLVL.

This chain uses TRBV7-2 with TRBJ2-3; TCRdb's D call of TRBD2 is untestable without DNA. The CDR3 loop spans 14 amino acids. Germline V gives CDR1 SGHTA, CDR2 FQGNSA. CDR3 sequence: CASSLGRASDTQYF.

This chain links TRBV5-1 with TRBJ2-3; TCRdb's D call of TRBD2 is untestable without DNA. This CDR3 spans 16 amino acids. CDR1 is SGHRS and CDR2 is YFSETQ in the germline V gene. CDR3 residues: CASSAIVAGDADTQYF.

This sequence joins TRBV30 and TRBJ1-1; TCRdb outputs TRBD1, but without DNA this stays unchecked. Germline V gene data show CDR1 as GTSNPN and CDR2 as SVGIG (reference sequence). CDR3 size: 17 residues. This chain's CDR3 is CAWSVQMMWRGYTEAFF.

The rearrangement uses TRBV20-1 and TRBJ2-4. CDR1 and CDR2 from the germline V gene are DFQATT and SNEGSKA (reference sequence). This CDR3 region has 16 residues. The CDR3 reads CSARGQRILAKNIQYF.

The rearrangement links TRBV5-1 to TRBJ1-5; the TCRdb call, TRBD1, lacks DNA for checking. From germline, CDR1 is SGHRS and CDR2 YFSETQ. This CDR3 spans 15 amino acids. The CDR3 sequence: CASSFDTTPGQPQHF.

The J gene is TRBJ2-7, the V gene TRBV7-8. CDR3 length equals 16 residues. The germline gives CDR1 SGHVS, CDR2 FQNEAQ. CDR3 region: CASSLAPTSVGHEQYF.

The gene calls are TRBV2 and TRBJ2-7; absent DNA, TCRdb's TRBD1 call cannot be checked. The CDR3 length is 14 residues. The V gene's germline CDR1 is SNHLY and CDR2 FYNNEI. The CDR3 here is CASGGQLSSYEQYF.

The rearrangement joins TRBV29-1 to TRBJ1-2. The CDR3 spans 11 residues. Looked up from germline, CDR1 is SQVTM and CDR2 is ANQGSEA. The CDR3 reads CSVDQNYGYTF.

The CDR3 loop is CAISESSSIMVYEQYF. V usage is TRBV10-3 and J usage is TRBJ2-7. The CDR3 covers 16 residues. Germline assignment: CDR1 ENHRY and CDR2 SYGVKD.

The CDR3 sequence is CASRIHNEQFF. J is TRBJ2-1 and V is TRBV28. There are 11 residues in the CDR3. The germline CDR1 and CDR2 sequences are MDHEN and SYDVKM.

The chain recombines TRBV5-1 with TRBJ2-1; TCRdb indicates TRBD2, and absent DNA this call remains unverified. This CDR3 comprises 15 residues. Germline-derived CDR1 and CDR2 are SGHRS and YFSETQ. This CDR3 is CASSMTGTTYNEQFF. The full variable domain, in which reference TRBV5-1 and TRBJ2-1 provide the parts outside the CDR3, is KAGVTQTPRYLIKTRGQQVTLSCSPISGHRSVSWYQQTPGQGLQFLFEYFSETQRNKGNFPGRFSGRQFSNSRSEMNVSTLELGDSALYLCASSMTGTTYNEQFFGPGTRLTVL.

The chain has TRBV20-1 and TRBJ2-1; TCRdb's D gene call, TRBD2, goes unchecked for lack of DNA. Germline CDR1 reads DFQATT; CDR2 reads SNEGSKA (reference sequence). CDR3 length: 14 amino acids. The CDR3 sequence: CSASSGSSYNEQFF.

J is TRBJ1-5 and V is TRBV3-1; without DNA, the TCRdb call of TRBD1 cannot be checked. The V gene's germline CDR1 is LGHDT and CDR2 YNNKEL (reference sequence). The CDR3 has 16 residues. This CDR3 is CASSRGTTGLNQPQHF. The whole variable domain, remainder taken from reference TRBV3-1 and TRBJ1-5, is DTAVSQTPKYLVTQMGNDKSIKCEQNLGHDTMYWYKQDSKKFLKIMFSYNNKELIINETVPNRFSPKSPDKAHLNLHINSLELGDSAVYFCASSRGTTGLNQPQHFGDGTRLSIL.

CDR3 region: CASSFFLSRGYNSPLHF. V is TRBV28 and J is TRBJ1-6; no DNA is available, so the TRBD1 call from TCRdb remains unchecked. The CDR3 totals 17 residues. The germline gives CDR1 MDHEN, CDR2 SYDVKM.

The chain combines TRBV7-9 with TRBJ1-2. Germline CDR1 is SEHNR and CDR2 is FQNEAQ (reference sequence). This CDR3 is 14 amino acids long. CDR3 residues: CASSLERVGYGYTF.

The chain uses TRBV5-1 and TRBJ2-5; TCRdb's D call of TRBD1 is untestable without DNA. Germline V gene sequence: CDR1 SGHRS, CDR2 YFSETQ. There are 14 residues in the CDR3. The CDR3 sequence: CASSSTGDQETQYF. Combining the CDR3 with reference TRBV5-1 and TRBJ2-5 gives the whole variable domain KAGVTQTPRYLIKTRGQQVTLSCSPISGHRSVSWYQQTPGQGLQFLFEYFSETQRNKGNFPGRFSGRQFSNSRSEMNVSTLELGDSALYLCASSSTGDQETQYFGPGTRLLVL.

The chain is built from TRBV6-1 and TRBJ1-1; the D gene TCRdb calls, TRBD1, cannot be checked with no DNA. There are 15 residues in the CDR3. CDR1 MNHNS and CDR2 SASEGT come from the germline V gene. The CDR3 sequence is CASSRTDSINTEAFF.

CDR3 residues: CASISERGEKDEQFF. This chain links TRBV12-3 or TRBV12-4 with TRBJ2-1; TCRdb returns TRBD2, unconfirmable since there is no DNA. This CDR3 has 15 amino acids.